This paragraph reports one T cell receptor beta chain. The data were obtained in a study of patients and donors after allogeneic stem cell transplantation. The V end lost 0 bases, the J end lost 3 bases, and 13 bases lay between the germline ends. The CDR3 consists of 16 residues. Germline loops: CDR1 SGDLS, CDR2 YYNGEE. TCRdb re-derived calls from the RT-PCR reads in MiXCR, one entry per CDR3 protein. Counted here are roughly 880,000 distinct CDR3 sequences, approximately 18% occurring once; the ten biggest clones make up around 6%. The receptor was isolated from a human donor who was either an allogeneic HSCT recipient or a stem cell or donor lymphocyte infusion donor (not recorded which). It is not recorded whose cells these are; they may come from a transplant donor. The sequencing input was blood, either unsorted or a sorted T cell fraction (not recorded which). This chain connects TRBV9 to TRBJ1-5; D is perhaps TRBD1 (5 bases). CDR3 residues: CASSVGGDWDNQPQHF. The CDR3 DNA reads TGTGCCAGCAGCGTAGGGGGGGACTGGGACAATCAGCCCCAGCATTTT.